This T cell receptor beta chain was retrieved from a study of OX40 agonist ivuxolimab in advanced cancers. Clones were sequenced by immunoSEQ multiplex PCR, and TCRdb holds only the in-frame ones, with some missing. The sample gives around 70,000 clones, about four fifths of which show up once; roughly 2.3% is in the top ten. V lost 4 bases to trimming and J lost 10 bases, with 20 bases between them. The CDR3 is made up of 15 amino acids. In germline, CDR1 is ENHRY, CDR2 SYGVKD. This clone was seen a few times. This sequence was found in an adult with an advanced solid tumor such as melanoma, head and neck, liver or kidney cancer. The rearrangement joins TRBV10-3 to TRBJ2-1; D tentatively fits TRBD1 or TRBD2 (6 bases each). The specimen was CD4+ or CD8+ T cells sorted from blood, collected in a trial of the OX40 agonist ivuxolimab. CDR3 DNA sequence: TGTGCCATCAGTGCAACCGAGTCAGGGGCGGGAGAGCAGTTCTTC. Protein: CAISATESGAGEQFF.